The 3 T cell receptor beta chains below were found in one sample sequenced in a study of shared clonotypes between healthy human individuals. The table came from immunoSEQ multiplex PCR; TCRdb's copy has only in-frame clones and leaves some out. The sample records about 2 million clones, over 85% being singletons. It was CD45RO-negative cells, positively selected for CCR7, that made up naive CD8 cells, with terminally differentiated effector memory CD45RA+ cells excluded. The sample consisted of naive CD8+ T cells sorted from blood. The receptors derive from a man younger than 35 in good health.

This clone was detected only once. V is TRBV28 and J is TRBJ1-2; unclear D gene. CDR3 size: 14 residues. Germline V gives CDR1 MDHEN, CDR2 SYDVKM. V was shortened by 2 bases and J by 3 bases, with 10 bases between the two germline ends. In DNA, the CDR3 is TGTGCCAGCAGTTTAAGTAACTACTACTATGGCTACACCTTC. Encoded protein: CASSLSNYYYGYTF.

The rearrangement joins TRBV18 to TRBJ1-5; 7 bases agree with TRBD1. The CDR3 sequence is 18 residues long. Germline V gives CDR1 KGHSH, CDR2 LQKENI. Losses at the gene ends were 0 bases for V and 0 bases for J; bases not matched to a gene: 8. The CDR3 protein is CASSPPPDRAYSNQPQHF. CDR3 DNA sequence: TGTGCCAGCTCACCACCTCCCGACAGGGCCTATAGCAATCAGCCCCAGCATTTT.

The CDR3 reads CASSGRASYNEQFF. Here the CDR3 DNA reads TGTGCCAGCAGCGGGAGGGCCTCCTACAATGAGCAGTTCTTC. This sequence joins TRBV9 and TRBJ2-1, with TRBD2 as a possible D gene (6 bases). Germline CDR1 and CDR2: SGDLS and YYNGEE. There are 14 residues in the CDR3. The V and J ends lost 3 bases and 0 bases respectively, with 7 bases between them.